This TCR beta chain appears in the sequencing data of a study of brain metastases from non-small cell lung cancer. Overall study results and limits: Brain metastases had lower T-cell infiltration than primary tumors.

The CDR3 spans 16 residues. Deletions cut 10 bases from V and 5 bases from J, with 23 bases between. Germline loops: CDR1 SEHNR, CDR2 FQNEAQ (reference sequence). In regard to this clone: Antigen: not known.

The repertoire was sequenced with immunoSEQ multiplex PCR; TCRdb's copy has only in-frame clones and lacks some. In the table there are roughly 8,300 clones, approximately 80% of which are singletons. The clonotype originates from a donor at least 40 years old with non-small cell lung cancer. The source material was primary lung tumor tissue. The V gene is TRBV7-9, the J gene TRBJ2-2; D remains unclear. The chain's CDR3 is CANSLGSGVRTGELFF. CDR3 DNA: TGTGCCAACAGTCTAGGATCTGGGGTTAGAACCGGGGAGCTGTTTTTT.